This TCR beta chain was found in a study of cytomegalovirus exposure and HLA in healthy donors. General study results and limits: Later genetic work tied a missense DCLRE1C variant to beta-chain V and J trimming.

On this clone itself: Its antigen is unidentified.

The J segment lost 1 base and the V segment lost 4 bases, leaving 9 bases of the junction unmatched. The CDR3 extends over 15 amino acids. Germline V CDR1 and CDR2: GTSNPN, SVGIG (reference sequence). PCR involved 60 Vbeta and 13 Jbeta primers. Sequencing used immunoSEQ multiplex PCR; TCRdb keeps in-frame clones, though not all of them. This table holds roughly 79,000 clones. This clonotype was obtained from a man younger than 45 in good health and CMV-seronegative. This chain uses TRBV30 with TRBJ1-1; 7 bases align to TRBD1. The sequenced material came from PBMCs. CDR3 DNA: TGTGCCTGGACCCCCTTGGGGACAGAGAACACTGAAGCTTTCTTT. Translated: CAWTPLGTENTEAFF.